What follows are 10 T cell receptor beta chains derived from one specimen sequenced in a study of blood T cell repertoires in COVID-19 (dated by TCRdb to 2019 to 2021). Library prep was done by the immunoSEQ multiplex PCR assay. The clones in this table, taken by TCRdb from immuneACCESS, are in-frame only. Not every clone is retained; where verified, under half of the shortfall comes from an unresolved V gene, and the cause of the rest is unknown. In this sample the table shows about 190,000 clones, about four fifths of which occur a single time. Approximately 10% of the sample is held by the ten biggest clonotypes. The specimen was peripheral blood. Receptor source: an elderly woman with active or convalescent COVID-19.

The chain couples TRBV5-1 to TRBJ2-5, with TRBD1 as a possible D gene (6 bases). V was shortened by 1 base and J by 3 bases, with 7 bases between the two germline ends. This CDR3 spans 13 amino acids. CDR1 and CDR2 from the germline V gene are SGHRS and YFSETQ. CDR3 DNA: TGCGCCAGCAGCTTGTCAGGGGAAGAGACCCAGTACTTC. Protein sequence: CASSLSGEETQYF.

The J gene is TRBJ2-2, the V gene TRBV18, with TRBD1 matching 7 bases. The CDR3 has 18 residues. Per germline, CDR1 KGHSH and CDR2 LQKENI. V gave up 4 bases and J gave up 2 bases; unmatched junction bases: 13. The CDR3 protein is CASSRDYMDRLNTGELFF. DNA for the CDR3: TGTGCCAGCTCACGGGATTACATGGACAGGCTCAACACCGGGGAGCTGTTTTTT.

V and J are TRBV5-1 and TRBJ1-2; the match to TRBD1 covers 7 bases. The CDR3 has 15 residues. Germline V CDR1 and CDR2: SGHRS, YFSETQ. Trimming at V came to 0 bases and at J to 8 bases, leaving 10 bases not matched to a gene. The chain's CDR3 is CASSLDRQGAGGYTF. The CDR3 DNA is TGCGCCAGCAGCTTGGATCGACAGGGCGCGGGAGGCTACACCTTC.

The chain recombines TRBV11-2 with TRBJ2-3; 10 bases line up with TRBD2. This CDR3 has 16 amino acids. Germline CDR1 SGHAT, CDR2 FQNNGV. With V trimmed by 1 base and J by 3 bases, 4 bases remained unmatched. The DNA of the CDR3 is TGTGCCAGCAGCTTAGTTTCTAGCGGGAGAACAGATACGCAGTATTTT. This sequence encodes CASSLVSSGRTDTQYF.

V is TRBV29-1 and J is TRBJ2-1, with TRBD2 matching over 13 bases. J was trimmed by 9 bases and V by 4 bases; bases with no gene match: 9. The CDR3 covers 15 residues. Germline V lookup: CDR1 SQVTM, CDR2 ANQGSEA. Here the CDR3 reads CSVVGWTSGSFEQFF. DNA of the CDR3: TGCAGCGTTGTAGGGTGGACTAGCGGGAGCTTTGAGCAGTTCTTC.

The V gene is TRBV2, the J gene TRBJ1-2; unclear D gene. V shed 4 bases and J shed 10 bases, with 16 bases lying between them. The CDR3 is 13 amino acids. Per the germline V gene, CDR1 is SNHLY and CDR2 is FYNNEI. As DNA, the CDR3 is TGTGCCAGCAGTGCGATCACAGTCTTTCTCTACACCTTC. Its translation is CASSAITVFLYTF.

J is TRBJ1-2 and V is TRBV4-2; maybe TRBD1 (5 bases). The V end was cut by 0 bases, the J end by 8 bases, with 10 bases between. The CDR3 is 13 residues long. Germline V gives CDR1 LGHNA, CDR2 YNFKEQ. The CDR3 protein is CASSQERGWGYTF. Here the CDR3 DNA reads TGTGCCAGCAGCCAAGAAAGGGGATGGGGCTACACCTTC.

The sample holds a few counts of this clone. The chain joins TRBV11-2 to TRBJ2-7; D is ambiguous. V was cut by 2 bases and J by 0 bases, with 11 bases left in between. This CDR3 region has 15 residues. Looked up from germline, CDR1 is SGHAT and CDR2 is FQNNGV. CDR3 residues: CASSLLPASSYEQYF. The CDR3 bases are TGTGCCAGCAGCTTACTACCCGCGAGCTCCTACGAGCAGTACTTC. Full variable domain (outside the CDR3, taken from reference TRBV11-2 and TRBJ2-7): EAGVAQSPRYKIIEKRQSVAFWCNPISGHATLYWYQQILGQGPKLLIQFQNNGVVDDSQLPKDRFSAERLKGVDSTLKIQPAKLEDSAVYLCASSLLPASSYEQYFGPGTRLTVT.

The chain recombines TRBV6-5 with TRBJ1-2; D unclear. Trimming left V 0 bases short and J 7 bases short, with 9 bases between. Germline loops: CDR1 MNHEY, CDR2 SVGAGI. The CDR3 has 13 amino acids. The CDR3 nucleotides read TGTGCCAGCAGTTACTCGTACGGGGTTGGCTACACCTTC. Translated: CASSYSYGVGYTF.

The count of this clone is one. CDR3 region: CASSSRGTGGGNTEAFF. The CDR3 DNA reads as TGTGCCAGCAGTAGTCGCGGAACAGGGGGTGGGAACACTGAAGCTTTCTTT. V is TRBV2 and J is TRBJ1-1; 8 bases are shared with TRBD1. The J segment lost 1 base and the V segment lost 5 bases, leaving 12 bases of the junction unmatched. The CDR3 totals 17 residues. The germline gives CDR1 SNHLY, CDR2 FYNNEI.